The 8 T cell receptor beta chains below come from one sample, sequenced in a study of blood T cell repertoires in COVID-19. TCRdb keeps only in-frame clones here, not all; method: immunoSEQ multiplex PCR. This sample yields some 90,000 clones, of which around nine tenths are seen a single time; 3.5% to 4% belongs to the top ten. The sample was peripheral blood. These receptors originate from a woman in her fifties or sixties in a cohort sampled during active COVID-19.

The chain employs TRBV12-5 and TRBJ2-1; a possible D gene is TRBD1 (6 bases). Per the germline V gene, CDR1 is LGHNT and CDR2 is FRNRAP. V lost 5 bases to trimming and J lost 8 bases, with 13 bases between them. This CDR3 region has 13 residues. CDR3 bases: TGTGCTAGTGGTAACGGACAGAACTATGAGCAGTTCTTC. Protein sequence: CASGNGQNYEQFF.

The J gene is TRBJ2-2, the V gene TRBV9; 8 bases map to TRBD2. Germline V gene lookup returns CDR1 SGDLS and CDR2 YYNGEE. Trimming took 4 bases from V and 4 from J; bases not matched to a gene: 9. The CDR3 totals 16 residues. The CDR3 DNA reads as TGTGCCAGCAGCACCTCCGGGGGGGCCGGCACCGGGGAGCTGTTTTTT. Amino acids: CASSTSGGAGTGELFF.

The V call is TRBV27, the J call TRBJ2-1, with TRBD2 identical over 9 bases. The CDR3 spans 14 residues. Trimming cost V 5 bases and J 8 bases; bases outside gene matches: 7. Germline CDR1 MNHEY, CDR2 SMNVEV (reference sequence). Written as DNA, the CDR3 is TGTGCCAGCAGTACTAGCGGGCTCCTTGATGAGCAGTTCTTC. Amino acids: CASSTSGLLDEQFF.

The gene calls are TRBV6-6 and TRBJ1-4, with D tentatively TRBD1 (5 bases). The CDR3 length is 15 residues. Germline lookup yields CDR1 MNHNY and CDR2 SVGAGI (reference sequence). The V and J ends lost 0 bases and 6 bases respectively, with 11 bases between them. The CDR3 here is CASSYSSWGDEKLFF. For the CDR3, the DNA is TGTGCCAGCAGTTACTCCTCATGGGGGGATGAAAAACTGTTTTTT.

The rearrangement uses TRBV6-1 and TRBJ2-7, with a possible D match to TRBD1 (6 bases). This CDR3 contains 18 residues. Germline lookup yields CDR1 MNHNS and CDR2 SASEGT. Trimming removed 1 base at V and 2 bases at J, with 21 bases between. Here the CDR3 DNA reads TGTGCCAGCAGTGAAGTAGAATACCGGGACAAGATTACCTACGAGCAGTACTTC. This translates into CASSEVEYRDKITYEQYF.

The chain joins TRBV6-5 to TRBJ2-5; TRBD2 matches at 9 bases. CDR1 and CDR2 (germline): MNHEY, SVGAGI. The CDR3 has 14 amino acids. V shed 6 bases and J 4 bases; nucleotides not matched to a gene: 6. CDR3 protein: CASRPSGIRETQYF. Written as DNA, the CDR3 is TGTGCCAGCAGGCCTAGCGGGATAAGAGAGACCCAGTACTTC.

The chain employs TRBV19 and TRBJ1-3; D might be TRBD1 (5 bases). The germline V gene encodes CDR1 LNHDA and CDR2 SQIVND (reference sequence). The CDR3 has 16 amino acids. The V end lost 7 bases, the J end lost 4 bases, and 20 bases lay between the germline ends. The CDR3 sequence: CASTRAGGGSGNTIYF. The CDR3 nucleotides are TGTGCCAGTACGAGAGCCGGGGGGGGTTCGGGAAACACCATATATTTT.

The V call is TRBV9, the J call TRBJ2-5; no clear D gene. The CDR3 runs 12 residues. Germline loops: CDR1 SGDLS, CDR2 YYNGEE. Trimming shortened V by 3 bases and J by 3 bases, and 6 bases separated the two germline ends. The DNA for the CDR3 is TGTGCCAGCAGCGCTCGGGAAGAGACCCAGTACTTC. Translation: CASSAREETQYF.